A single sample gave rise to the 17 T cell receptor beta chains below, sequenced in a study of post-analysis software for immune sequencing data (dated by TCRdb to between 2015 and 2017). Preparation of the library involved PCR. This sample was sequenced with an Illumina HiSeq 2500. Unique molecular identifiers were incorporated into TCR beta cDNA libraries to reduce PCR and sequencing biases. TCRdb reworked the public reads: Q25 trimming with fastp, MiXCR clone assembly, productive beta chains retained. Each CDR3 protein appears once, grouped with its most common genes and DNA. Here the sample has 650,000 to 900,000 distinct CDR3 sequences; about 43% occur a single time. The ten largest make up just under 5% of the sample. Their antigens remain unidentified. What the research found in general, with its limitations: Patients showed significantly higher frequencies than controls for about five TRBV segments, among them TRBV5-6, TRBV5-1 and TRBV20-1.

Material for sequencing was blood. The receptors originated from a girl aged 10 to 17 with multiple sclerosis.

The CDR3 is CASGELGGRSYEQYF. The DNA of the CDR3 is TGTGCCAGCGGAGAGCTGGGCGGGCGATCCTACGAGCAGTACTTC. The gene calls are TRBV25-1 and TRBJ2-7; D perhaps matches TRBD2 (5 bases). The V end lost 8 bases, the J end lost 1 base, and 18 bases lay between the germline ends. Germline values: CDR1 MGHDK, CDR2 SYGVNS. The CDR3 sequence is 15 residues long.

CDR3 amino acids: CSVEDRNADDTQYF. CDR3 nucleotides: TGCAGCGTTGAGGACCGAAACGCGGACGATACGCAGTATTTT. The rearrangement joins TRBV29-1 to TRBJ2-3; no clear D gene. This CDR3 is 14 amino acids long. Trimming left V 3 bases short and J 6 bases short, with 16 bases between. CDR1 is SQVTM, CDR2 ANQGSEA, per germline.

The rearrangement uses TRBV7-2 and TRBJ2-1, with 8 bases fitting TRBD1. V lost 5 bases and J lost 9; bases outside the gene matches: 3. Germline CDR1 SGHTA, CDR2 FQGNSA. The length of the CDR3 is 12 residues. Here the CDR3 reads CASSMTGAEQFF. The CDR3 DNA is TGTGCCAGCAGCATGACAGGGGCTGAGCAGTTCTTC.

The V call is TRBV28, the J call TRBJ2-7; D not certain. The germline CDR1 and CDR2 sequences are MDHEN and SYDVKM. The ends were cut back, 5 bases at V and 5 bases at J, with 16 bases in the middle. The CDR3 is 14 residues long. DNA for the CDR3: TGTGCCAGCAGTCCCGACCTACCTACGGACGAGCAGTACTTC. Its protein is CASSPDLPTDEQYF.

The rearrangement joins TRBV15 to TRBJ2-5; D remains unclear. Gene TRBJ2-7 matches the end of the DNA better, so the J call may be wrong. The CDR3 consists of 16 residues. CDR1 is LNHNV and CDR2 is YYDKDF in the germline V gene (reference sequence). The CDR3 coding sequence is TGTGCCACCAGCAGAGATTGGAACCCGGCAGCCCACGAGCAGTACTTC. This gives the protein CATSRDWNPAAHEQYF.

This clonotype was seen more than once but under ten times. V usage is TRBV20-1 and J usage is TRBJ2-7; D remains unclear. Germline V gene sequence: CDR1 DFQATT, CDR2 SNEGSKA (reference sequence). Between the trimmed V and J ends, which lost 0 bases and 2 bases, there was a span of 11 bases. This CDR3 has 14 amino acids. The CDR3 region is CSARDELVTYEQYF. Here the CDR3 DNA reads TGCAGTGCTAGAGACGAACTCGTAACCTACGAGCAGTACTTC.

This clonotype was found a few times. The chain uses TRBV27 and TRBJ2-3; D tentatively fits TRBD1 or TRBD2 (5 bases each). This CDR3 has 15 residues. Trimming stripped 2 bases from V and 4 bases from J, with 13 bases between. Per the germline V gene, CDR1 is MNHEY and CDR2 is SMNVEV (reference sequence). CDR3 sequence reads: CASSLLGGSADTQYF. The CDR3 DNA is TGTGCCAGCAGTTTACTTGGGGGATCCGCAGATACGCAGTATTTT.

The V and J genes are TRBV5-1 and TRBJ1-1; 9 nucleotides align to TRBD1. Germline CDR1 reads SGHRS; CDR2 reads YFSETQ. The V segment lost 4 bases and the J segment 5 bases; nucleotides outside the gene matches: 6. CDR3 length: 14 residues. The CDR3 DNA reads TGCGCCAGCAGCGGCGGACAGGGGCGGACTGAAGCTTTCTTT. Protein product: CASSGGQGRTEAFF.

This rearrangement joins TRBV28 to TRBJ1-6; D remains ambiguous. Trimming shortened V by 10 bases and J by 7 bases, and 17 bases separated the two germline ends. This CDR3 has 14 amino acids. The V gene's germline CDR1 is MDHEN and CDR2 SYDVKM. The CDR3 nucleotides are TGTGCCATTGATGCCGGGAGACCAAATTCACCCCTCCACTTT. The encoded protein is CAIDAGRPNSPLHF.

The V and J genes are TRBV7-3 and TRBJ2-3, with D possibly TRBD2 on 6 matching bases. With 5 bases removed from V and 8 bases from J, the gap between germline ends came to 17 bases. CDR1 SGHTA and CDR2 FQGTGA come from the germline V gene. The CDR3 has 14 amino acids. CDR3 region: CASSPFGLSLTQYF. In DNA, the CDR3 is TGTGCCAGCAGCCCCTTTGGACTATCCCTTACGCAGTATTTT.

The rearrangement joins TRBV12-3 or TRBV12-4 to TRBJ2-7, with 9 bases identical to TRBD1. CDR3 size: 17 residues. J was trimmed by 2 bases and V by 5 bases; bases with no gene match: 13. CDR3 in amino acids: CASSPEQPGQGPYEQYF. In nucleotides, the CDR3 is TGTGCCAGCAGTCCCGAGCAGCCGGGACAGGGCCCCTACGAGCAGTACTTC.

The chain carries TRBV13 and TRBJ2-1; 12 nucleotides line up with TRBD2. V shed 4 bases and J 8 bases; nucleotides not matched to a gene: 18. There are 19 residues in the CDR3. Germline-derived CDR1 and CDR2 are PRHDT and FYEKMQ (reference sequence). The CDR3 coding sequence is TGTGCCAGCAGCTCCACCGGGACTAGCGGGCCTATTGGCCACGATGAGCAGTTCTTC. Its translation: CASSSTGTSGPIGHDEQFF.

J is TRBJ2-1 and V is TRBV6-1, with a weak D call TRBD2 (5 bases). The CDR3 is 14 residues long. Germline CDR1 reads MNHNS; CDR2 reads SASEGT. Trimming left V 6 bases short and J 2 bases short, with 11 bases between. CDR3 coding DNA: TGTGCCAGCAGCGAGGGAGCGACCTACAATGAGCAGTTCTTC. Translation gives CASSEGATYNEQFF.

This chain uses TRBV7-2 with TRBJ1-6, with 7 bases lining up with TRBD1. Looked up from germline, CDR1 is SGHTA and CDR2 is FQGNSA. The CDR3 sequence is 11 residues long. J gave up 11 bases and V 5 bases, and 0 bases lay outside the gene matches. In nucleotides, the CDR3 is TGTGCCAGCAGCCAGGGGGCACCCCTCCACTTT. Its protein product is CASSQGAPLHF.

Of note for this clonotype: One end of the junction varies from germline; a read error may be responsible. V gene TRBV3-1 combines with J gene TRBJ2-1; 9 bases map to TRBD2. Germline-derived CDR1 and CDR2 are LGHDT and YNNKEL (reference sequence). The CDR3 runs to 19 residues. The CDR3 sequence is CASSQEGGRARSSYNERFF. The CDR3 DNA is TGTGCCAGCAGCCAAGAGGGCGGGAGGGCCCGTTCGTCGTACAATGAGCGGTTCTTC.

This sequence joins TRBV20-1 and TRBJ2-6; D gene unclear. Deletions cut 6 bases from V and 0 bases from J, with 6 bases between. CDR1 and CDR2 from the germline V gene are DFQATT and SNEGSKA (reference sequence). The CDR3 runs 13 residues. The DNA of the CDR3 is TGCAGTGCGGAGAACTCTGGGGCCAACGTCCTGACTTTC. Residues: CSAENSGANVLTF.

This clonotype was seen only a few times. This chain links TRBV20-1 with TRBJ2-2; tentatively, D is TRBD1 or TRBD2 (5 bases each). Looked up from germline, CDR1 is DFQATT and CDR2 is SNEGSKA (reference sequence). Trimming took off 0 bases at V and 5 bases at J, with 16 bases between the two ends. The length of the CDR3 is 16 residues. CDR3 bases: TGCAGTGCTAGAGATTCTTCCGGGACCCTTACCGGGGAGCTGTTTTTT. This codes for CSARDSSGTLTGELFF.